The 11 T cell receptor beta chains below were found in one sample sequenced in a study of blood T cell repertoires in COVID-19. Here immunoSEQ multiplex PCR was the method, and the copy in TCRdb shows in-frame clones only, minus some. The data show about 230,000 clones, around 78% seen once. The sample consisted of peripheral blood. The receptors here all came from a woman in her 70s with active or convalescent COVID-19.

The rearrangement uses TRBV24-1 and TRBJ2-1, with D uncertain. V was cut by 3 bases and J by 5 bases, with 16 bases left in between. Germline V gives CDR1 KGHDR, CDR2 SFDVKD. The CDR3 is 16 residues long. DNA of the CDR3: TGTGCCACCAGTGATAGAACGTCCCATAGAAACAATGAGCAGTTCTTC. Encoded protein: CATSDRTSHRNNEQFF.

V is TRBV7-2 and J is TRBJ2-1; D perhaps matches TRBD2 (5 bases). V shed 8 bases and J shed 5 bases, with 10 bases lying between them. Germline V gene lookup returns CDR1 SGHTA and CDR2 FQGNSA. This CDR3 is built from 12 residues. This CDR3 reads CASGGYNNEQFF. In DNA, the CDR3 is TGTGCCAGCGGAGGCTACAACAATGAGCAGTTCTTC.

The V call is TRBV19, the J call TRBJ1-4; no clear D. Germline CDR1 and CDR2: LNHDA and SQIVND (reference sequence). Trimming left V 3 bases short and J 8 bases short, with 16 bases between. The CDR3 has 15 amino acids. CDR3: CASSIRITGKEKLFF. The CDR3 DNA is TGTGCCAGTAGTATCAGAATAACGGGGAAGGAAAAACTGTTTTTT.

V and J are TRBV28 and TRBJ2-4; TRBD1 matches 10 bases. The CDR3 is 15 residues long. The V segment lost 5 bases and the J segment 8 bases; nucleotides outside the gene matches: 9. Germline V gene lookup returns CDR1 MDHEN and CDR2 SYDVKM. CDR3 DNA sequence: TGTGCCAGCAGTCCTTCGACAGGGGGCGCGGACATTCAGTACTTC. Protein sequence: CASSPSTGGADIQYF. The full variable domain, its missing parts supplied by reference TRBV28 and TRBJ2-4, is DVKVTQSSRYLVKRTGEKVFLECVQDMDHENMFWYRQDPGLGLRLIYFSYDVKMKEKGDIPEGYSVSREKKERFSLILESASTNQTSMYLCASSPSTGGADIQYFGAGTRLSVL.

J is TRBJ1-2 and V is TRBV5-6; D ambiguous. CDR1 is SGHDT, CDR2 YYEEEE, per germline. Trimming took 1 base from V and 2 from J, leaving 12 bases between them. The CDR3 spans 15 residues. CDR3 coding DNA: TGTGCCAGCAGCTTGCTGGGCCTACTGAACTATGGCTACACCTTC. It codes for CASSLLGLLNYGYTF.

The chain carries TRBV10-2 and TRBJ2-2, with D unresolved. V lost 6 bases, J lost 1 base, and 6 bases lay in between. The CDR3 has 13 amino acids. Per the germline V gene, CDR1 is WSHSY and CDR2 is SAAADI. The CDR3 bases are TGCGCCAGCAGGCGAGTGAACACCGGGGAGCTGTTTTTT. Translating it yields CASRRVNTGELFF.

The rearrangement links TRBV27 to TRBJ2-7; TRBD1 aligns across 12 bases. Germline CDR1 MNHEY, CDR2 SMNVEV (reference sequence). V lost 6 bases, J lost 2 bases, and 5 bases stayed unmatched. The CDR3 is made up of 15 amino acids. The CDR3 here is CASSEGQGAPYEQYF. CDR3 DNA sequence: TGTGCCAGCAGCGAGGGACAGGGGGCCCCCTACGAGCAGTACTTC.

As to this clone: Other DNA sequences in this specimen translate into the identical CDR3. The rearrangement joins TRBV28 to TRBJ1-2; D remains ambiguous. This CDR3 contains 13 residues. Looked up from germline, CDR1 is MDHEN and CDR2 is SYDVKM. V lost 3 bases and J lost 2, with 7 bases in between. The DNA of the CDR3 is TGTGCCAGCAGTTTTCGAGGGAACTATGGCTACACCTTC. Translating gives CASSFRGNYGYTF.

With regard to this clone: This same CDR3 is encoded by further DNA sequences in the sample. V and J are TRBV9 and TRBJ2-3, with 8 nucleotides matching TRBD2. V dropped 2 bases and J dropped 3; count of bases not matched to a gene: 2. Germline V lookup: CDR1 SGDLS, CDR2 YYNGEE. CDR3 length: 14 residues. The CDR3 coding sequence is TGTGCCAGCAGCGTTATAGCGGGAACAGATACGCAGTATTTT. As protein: CASSVIAGTDTQYF. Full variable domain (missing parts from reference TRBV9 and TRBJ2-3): DSGVTQTPKHLITATGQRVTLRCSPRSGDLSVYWYQQSLDQGLQFLIQYYNGEERAKGNILERFSAQQFPDLHSELNLSSLELGDSALYFCASSVIAGTDTQYFGPGTRLTVL.

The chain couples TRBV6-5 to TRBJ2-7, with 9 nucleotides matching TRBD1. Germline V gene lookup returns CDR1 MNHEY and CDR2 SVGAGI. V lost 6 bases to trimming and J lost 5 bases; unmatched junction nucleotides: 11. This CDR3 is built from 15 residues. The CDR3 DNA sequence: TGTGCCAGCAGGACTTTGGACAGGGGATACGACGAGCAGTACTTC. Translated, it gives CASRTLDRGYDEQYF.

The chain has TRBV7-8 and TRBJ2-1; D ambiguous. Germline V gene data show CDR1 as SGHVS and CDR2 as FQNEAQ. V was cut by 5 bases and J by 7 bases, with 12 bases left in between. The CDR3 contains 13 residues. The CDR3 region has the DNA TGTGCCAGCAGCCGGACGAGACATAATGAGCAGTTCTTC. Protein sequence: CASSRTRHNEQFF.